The 12 T cell receptor beta chains below were found in one sample sequenced in a study of shared clonotypes between healthy human individuals. Sequencing used immunoSEQ multiplex PCR; TCRdb keeps in-frame clones, though not all of them. The repertoire holds some 900,000 clones, more than 75% seen once, with approximately 1.5% in the top ten. Source material: memory CD4+ T cells sorted from blood. As to subset: CD45RA-negative fraction. The receptors derive from a man between 18 and 29 years old in good health.

The chain has TRBV7-3 and TRBJ2-1; D is possibly TRBD2 (5 bases). Looked up from germline, CDR1 is SGHTA and CDR2 is FQGTGA. The CDR3 extends over 15 amino acids. V lost 1 base and J 7 bases, leaving 14 bases between the germline ends. The CDR3, as DNA: TGTGCCAGCAGCTTAATGGCTAGCTCGGGGAATGAGCAGTTCTTC. It encodes CASSLMASSGNEQFF.

The chain employs TRBV27 and TRBJ2-4; TRBD1 aligns across 9 bases. The junction had 9 bases not matched to a gene; V was cut back by 4 bases and J by 8 bases. This CDR3 spans 15 amino acids. Germline lookup yields CDR1 MNHEY and CDR2 SMNVEV (reference sequence). The CDR3 spells CASSSYTGGSDIQYF. The CDR3 DNA reads TGTGCCAGCAGTTCCTATACAGGGGGCTCGGACATTCAGTACTTC.

V gene TRBV6-1 combines with J gene TRBJ2-6; maybe TRBD1 (6 bases). Germline CDR1 reads MNHNS; CDR2 reads SASEGT. V shed 4 bases and J shed 2 bases, with 9 bases lying between them. CDR3 size: 15 residues. CDR3 DNA: TGTGCCAGCAGTGGACAGGCGGCTGGGGCCAACGTCCTGACTTTC. Protein sequence: CASSGQAAGANVLTF.

The genes are TRBV2 and TRBJ2-1; D is possibly TRBD2 (6 bases). Deletions cut 2 bases from V and 1 base from J, with 12 bases between. This CDR3 region has 16 residues. Germline V gives CDR1 SNHLY, CDR2 FYNNEI. The CDR3 coding sequence is TGTGCCAGCAGTGAATCAGGAGGGCCTTCCTACAATGAGCAGTTCTTC. Protein: CASSESGGPSYNEQFF.

This rearrangement joins TRBV25-1 to TRBJ1-6; TRBD1 aligns across 7 bases. Germline assignment: CDR1 MGHDK and CDR2 SYGVNS. This CDR3 has 17 amino acids. V shed 4 bases and J 9 bases; nucleotides not matched to a gene: 15. This chain's CDR3 is CASSGEGTAPGRSPLHF. DNA for the CDR3: TGTGCCAGCAGTGGGGAGGGGACAGCCCCAGGGCGTTCACCCCTCCACTTT. The full variable domain, rest sourced from reference TRBV25-1 and TRBJ1-6, is EADIYQTPRYLVIGTGKKITLECSQTMGHDKMYWYQQDPGMELHLIHYSYGVNSTEKGDLSSESTVSRIRTEHFPLTLESARPSHTSQYLCASSGEGTAPGRSPLHFGNGTRLTVT.

The chain has TRBV7-8 and TRBJ2-5, with 10 nucleotides matching TRBD1. The CDR3 extends over 16 amino acids. CDR1 and CDR2 (germline): SGHVS, FQNEAQ. Trimming cost V 1 base and J 9 bases; bases outside gene matches: 11. The DNA for the CDR3 is TGTGCCAGCAGCTTAGGCGGGGACAGGGGCTTTTCTGCCCAGTACTTC. It encodes CASSLGGDRGFSAQYF.

The J gene is TRBJ2-1, the V gene TRBV10-3; 7 bases agree with TRBD2. The CDR3 covers 15 residues. Germline CDR1 reads ENHRY; CDR2 reads SYGVKD. J lost 6 bases, V lost 4 bases, and 9 bases had no gene match. CDR3: CAISGTLAELNEQFF. The CDR3 DNA follows: TGTGCCATCAGTGGTACCCTAGCGGAGCTCAATGAGCAGTTCTTC.

The chain uses TRBV5-4 and TRBJ1-2, with D unresolved. This CDR3 comprises 14 residues. Germline values: CDR1 SGHNT, CDR2 YYREEE (reference sequence). V shed 0 bases and J shed 6 bases, with 12 bases lying between them. CDR3 DNA: TGTGCCAGCAGCTTGGATTCGGGGTTCGATGGCTACACCTTC. It translates to CASSLDSGFDGYTF.

The chain combines TRBV28 with TRBJ2-1, with 15 nucleotides matching TRBD2. Germline CDR1 and CDR2: MDHEN and SYDVKM. Trimming took 3 bases from V and 8 from J; bases not matched to a gene: 2. The CDR3 contains 15 residues. CDR3: CASSLGLAGGHEQFF. In DNA, the CDR3 is TGTGCCAGCAGTTTGGGACTAGCGGGGGGCCATGAGCAGTTCTTC.

The gene calls are TRBV7-9 and TRBJ2-6; D is perhaps TRBD1 (6 bases). Germline loops: CDR1 SEHNR, CDR2 FQNEAQ (reference sequence). V was cut by 5 bases and J by 2 bases, with 10 bases left in between. The CDR3 is made up of 15 amino acids. The CDR3 is CASSPYRAGANVLTF. The CDR3 region has the DNA TGTGCCAGCAGCCCGTACAGGGCTGGGGCCAACGTCCTGACTTTC.

The chain combines TRBV19 with TRBJ2-1; a possible D gene is TRBD2 (5 bases). The V gene lost 6 bases and the J gene lost 5 bases, with 11 bases spanning the gap. Germline CDR1 is LNHDA and CDR2 is SQIVND (reference sequence). The length of the CDR3 is 13 residues. As DNA, the CDR3 is TGTGCCAGTAGCTTAGGACTCAACAATGAGCAGTTCTTC. Its translation is CASSLGLNNEQFF.

For the CDR3, the DNA is TGTGCCAGCAGTGTTCTAAGCACGAGCGAGGTAGAGCTGTTTTTT. As protein: CASSVLSTSEVELFF. The rearrangement links TRBV6-1 to TRBJ2-2; D is undetermined. V was cut by 4 bases and J by 11 bases, with 20 bases left in between. The CDR3 consists of 15 residues. Germline CDR1 is MNHNS and CDR2 is SASEGT.